These 31 T cell receptor beta chains were all obtained from the same sample, sequenced in a study of T cell repertoires in cytomegalovirus infection. Their recognized antigens are unknown. One entry per CDR3 protein results from TCRdb running MiXCR on the reads. Among approximately 910,000 distinct CDR3 sequences listed, around 32% were seen once. The sequencing here drew on cultured CD8+ T cells from PBMCs, taken from culture after CMV antigen stimulation. These receptors came from a human donor in good health (CMV status not recorded). Some clones in this sample may be carry-over from other donors' samples.

This chain joins TRBV19 and TRBJ1-1; D is ambiguous. V gave up 5 bases and J gave up 1 base, with 14 bases separating them. This CDR3 spans 15 amino acids. The germline gives CDR1 LNHDA, CDR2 SQIVND (reference sequence). The CDR3 loop is CASSLKVMGNTEAFF. Here the CDR3 DNA reads TGTGCCAGTAGTCTAAAGGTTATGGGGAACACTGAAGCTTTCTTT.

V gene TRBV7-9 combines with J gene TRBJ2-1; 11 bases map to TRBD2. Germline values: CDR1 SEHNR, CDR2 FQNEAQ (reference sequence). The ends lost 1 base at V and 5 bases at J; junction bases unmatched: 4. CDR3 length equals 16 residues. The CDR3 sequence: CASSLEPSGGNNEQFF. Written as DNA, the CDR3 is TGTGCCAGCAGCTTAGAGCCTAGCGGGGGGAACAATGAGCAGTTCTTC.

A few counts support this clonotype. This chain links TRBV10-3 with TRBJ2-1; D gene ambiguous. The V and J ends lost 4 bases and 7 bases respectively, with 17 bases between them. The CDR3 spans 15 residues. Germline CDR1 is ENHRY and CDR2 is SYGVKD. The CDR3 DNA follows: TGTGCCATCAGTGTGAAAGACCCCGCAACGAATGAGCAGTTCTTC. It is translated as CAISVKDPATNEQFF.

V usage is TRBV6-1 and J usage is TRBJ2-3; D unclear. Germline V gene sequence: CDR1 MNHNS, CDR2 SASEGT. The CDR3 contains 15 residues. The V end lost 2 bases, the J end lost 2 bases, and 11 bases lay between the germline ends. In DNA, the CDR3 is TGTGCCAGCAGTGAAAATGAGGTTCCCACAGATACGCAGTATTTT. This encodes CASSENEVPTDTQYF.

The gene calls are TRBV6-5 and TRBJ2-2; 9 bases are shared with TRBD1. V gave up 10 bases and J gave up 3 bases; unmatched junction bases: 9. CDR3 size: 15 residues. Germline V gives CDR1 MNHEY, CDR2 SVGAGI. The CDR3 region is CATKGQGIDTGELFF. The CDR3 nucleotides read TGTGCCACCAAAGGACAGGGGATAGACACCGGGGAGCTGTTTTTT.

This clonotype was recorded at least ten times. The chain has TRBV7-8 and TRBJ2-5, with D tentatively TRBD2 (5 bases). CDR1 and CDR2 (germline): SGHVS, FQNEAQ. Deletions cut 5 bases from V and 4 bases from J, with 17 bases between. The CDR3 covers 15 residues. DNA for the CDR3: TGTGCCAGCAGCCCTAACCCACCTCGGGGAGAGACCCAGTACTTC. Protein sequence: CASSPNPPRGETQYF.

The chain couples TRBV18 to TRBJ1-1; perhaps TRBD1 as D (5 bases). The CDR3 is made up of 18 amino acids. Deletions cut 0 bases from V and 4 bases from J, with 21 bases between. CDR1 KGHSH and CDR2 LQKENI come from the germline V gene. DNA of the CDR3: TGTGCCAGCTCACCACCGAAAAAAGCAAGGGGCGAGTTCACTGAAGCTTTCTTT. Residues: CASSPPKKARGEFTEAFF.

The rearrangement uses TRBV6-2 or TRBV6-3 and TRBJ2-1, with a tentative D call TRBD1 (6 bases). Per germline, CDR1 MNHEY and CDR2 SVGEGT. V gave up 0 bases and J gave up 4 bases, with 16 bases separating them. This CDR3 has 17 amino acids. CDR3 amino acids: CASSYSKTGTLYNEQFF. DNA for the CDR3: TGTGCCAGCAGTTACTCGAAAACCGGGACACTATACAATGAGCAGTTCTTC.

The sample holds many counts of this clonotype. The chain employs TRBV6-2 or TRBV6-3 and TRBJ2-1, with D unresolved. Germline V lookup: CDR1 MNHEY, CDR2 SVGEGT. The CDR3 covers 17 residues. V lost 0 bases and J 1 base, leaving 13 bases between the germline ends. CDR3 nucleotides: TGTGCCAGCAGTTACTCGATGCTTATAGGGTCCTACAATGAGCAGTTCTTC. This gives the protein CASSYSMLIGSYNEQFF.

The table lists this clonotype with a few counts. J is TRBJ1-5 and V is TRBV15, with D possibly TRBD1 on 6 matching bases. Germline V gene data show CDR1 as LNHNV and CDR2 as YYDKDF (reference sequence). V lost 0 bases and J lost 3, with 18 bases in between. This CDR3 contains 18 residues. CDR3 in DNA: TGTGCCACCAGCAGAGATCAAGACCTTGGACAGCCCAATCAGCCCCAGCATTTT. The encoded protein is CATSRDQDLGQPNQPQHF.

The genes are TRBV4-2 and TRBJ2-3; D is ambiguous. The CDR3 covers 15 residues. CDR1 LGHNA and CDR2 YNFKEQ come from the germline V gene. Between the trimmed V and J ends, which lost 0 bases and 2 bases, there was a span of 9 bases. DNA of the CDR3: TGTGCCAGCAGCCAAGACCCCGGTCCCACAGATACGCAGTATTTT. It is translated as CASSQDPGPTDTQYF.

The gene calls are TRBV27 and TRBJ2-1, with 11 bases identical to TRBD2. This CDR3 contains 16 residues. The V gene end was trimmed by 5 bases and the J gene end by 4 bases; junction bases not matched to a gene: 7. Per germline, CDR1 MNHEY and CDR2 SMNVEV (reference sequence). CDR3 sequence reads: CASSTLTSGVYNEQFF. The CDR3 DNA reads TGTGCCAGCAGTACCCTGACTAGCGGGGTGTACAATGAGCAGTTCTTC.

Concerning this clonotype: One junction end disagrees with the germline gene, perhaps due to a read error. This chain connects TRBV28 to TRBJ2-4; 8 positions match TRBD1. This CDR3 is 15 amino acids long. Per the germline V gene, CDR1 is MDHEN and CDR2 is SYDVKM. The CDR3 reads CVSTPEQGGKNIQYF. The CDR3 coding sequence is TGTGTCAGCACCCCCGAACAGGGGGGCAAAAACATTCAGTACTTC. The entire variable domain, with the rest obtained from reference TRBV28 and TRBJ2-4, is as follows: DVKVTQSSRYLVKRTGEKVFLECVQDMDHENMFWYRQDPGLGLRLIYFSYDVKMKEKGDIPEGYSVSREKKERFSLILESASTNQTSMYLCVSTPEQGGKNIQYFGAGTRLSVL.

The J gene is TRBJ2-3, the V gene TRBV5-8; D is perhaps TRBD1 or TRBD2 (5 bases each). This CDR3 comprises 16 residues. Looked up from germline, CDR1 is SGHTS and CDR2 is YDEGEE. Trimming cost V 4 bases and J 0 bases, with 15 bases left between them. The CDR3 spells CASSPTGTPSTDTQYF. The CDR3 region has the DNA TGTGCCAGCAGCCCTACCGGGACGCCAAGCACAGATACGCAGTATTTT.

This clonotype was counted once. The chain couples TRBV5-5 to TRBJ2-4; TRBD2 might be the D (6 bases). There are 17 residues in the CDR3. Deletions cut 2 bases from V and 0 bases from J, with 15 bases between. Germline CDR1 is SGHKS and CDR2 is YYEKEE (reference sequence). The CDR3 sequence: CASSFPELAGAKNIQYF. In DNA, the CDR3 is TGTGCCAGCAGCTTTCCCGAACTAGCTGGAGCCAAAAACATTCAGTACTTC.

This clonotype came up many times. V is TRBV7-2 and J is TRBJ2-7; possible D gene TRBD1, 6 bases. This CDR3 is 15 amino acids long. Germline V CDR1 and CDR2: SGHTA, FQGNSA. V was pared by 1 base and J by 3 bases, with 13 bases between. The CDR3 here is CASSLEGDWDYEQYV. For the CDR3, the DNA is TGTGCCAGCAGCTTAGAGGGGGATTGGGACTACGAGCAGTACGTC.

This chain uses TRBV2 with TRBJ1-1, with 7 bases that match TRBD1. The CDR3 sequence is 17 residues long. V was pared by 8 bases and J by 0 bases, with 15 bases of the junction left unmatched. Germline-derived CDR1 and CDR2 are SNHLY and FYNNEI. CDR3 sequence: CASPLSGTVFMNTEAFF. DNA for the CDR3: TGTGCCAGCCCCCTCTCCGGGACAGTCTTTATGAACACTGAAGCTTTCTTT.

In its sample, this clonotype was seen many times. This rearrangement joins TRBV7-6 to TRBJ2-3, with D uncertain. The V end lost 1 base, the J end lost 6 bases, and 2 bases lay between the germline ends. The CDR3 runs to 11 residues. CDR1 and CDR2 (germline): SGHVS, FNYEAQ. The CDR3 nucleotides are TGTGCCAGCAGCTTAGACGATACGCAGTATTTT. It yields the protein CASSLDDTQYF.

This clonotype was seen many times. The V and J genes are TRBV19 and TRBJ1-1, with D uncertain. Looked up from germline, CDR1 is LNHDA and CDR2 is SQIVND (reference sequence). The CDR3 length is 13 residues. V was cut by 3 bases and J by 7 bases, with 12 bases left in between. Written as DNA, the CDR3 is TGTGCCAGTAGTATTTGGGGTCTACATGAAGCTTTCTTT. Its translation: CASSIWGLHEAFF.

This clonotype was seen ten or more times. The V and J genes are TRBV7-6 and TRBJ1-1; TRBD1 matches at 8 bases. CDR3 length: 14 residues. V dropped 4 bases and J dropped 5; count of bases not matched to a gene: 6. Germline CDR1 SGHVS, CDR2 FNYEAQ. CDR3 residues: CASSSRTGLTEAFF. In DNA form, the CDR3 reads TGTGCCAGCAGCTCTCGGACAGGGCTGACTGAAGCTTTCTTT.

Details on this clonotype: The germline gene is not matched at one end of the junction; a read error may be the cause. The V call is TRBV6-6, the J call TRBJ2-3; possibly TRBD1 for D (5 bases). Germline V gives CDR1 MNHNY, CDR2 SVGAGI (reference sequence). The CDR3 has 14 amino acids. The CDR3 here is CVSSFDSPTDTQYF. In nucleotides, the CDR3 is TGTGTCAGCAGTTTTGACAGCCCCACAGATACGCAGTATTTT.

This clonotype was observed a handful of times. This chain connects TRBV4-1 to TRBJ2-3; D ambiguous. The germline V gene has CDR1 MGHRA and CDR2 YSYEKL. V was trimmed by 0 bases and J by 4 bases, leaving 11 bases between them. This CDR3 has 15 residues. The chain's CDR3 is CASSQDYSLSDTQYF. The CDR3 DNA reads as TGCGCCAGCAGCCAAGATTATAGCCTATCAGATACGCAGTATTTT.

The chain uses TRBV2 and TRBJ1-2; D remains ambiguous. This CDR3 region has 10 residues. With 7 bases removed from V and 5 bases from J, the gap between germline ends came to 5 bases. Looked up from germline, CDR1 is SNHLY and CDR2 is FYNNEI. For the CDR3, the DNA is TGTGCCAGCACTCGTTATGGCTACACCTTC. This codes for CASTRYGYTF. The full variable domain, in which reference TRBV2 and TRBJ1-2 provide the parts outside the CDR3, is EPEVTQTPSHQVTQMGQEVILRCVPISNHLYFYWYRQILGQKVEFLVSFYNNEISEKSEIFDDQFSVERPDGSNFTLKIRSTKLEDSAMYFCASTRYGYTFGSGTRLTVV.

The genes are TRBV2 and TRBJ2-1, with D perhaps matching TRBD1 (6 bases). Deletions cut 6 bases from V and 14 bases from J, with 17 bases between. The CDR3 runs 12 residues. CDR1 and CDR2 from the germline V gene are SNHLY and FYNNEI. CDR3 region: CASRGALRKKFF. The CDR3 nucleotides read TGTGCCAGCAGGGGGGCGTTAAGGAAAAAGTTCTTC. Combining the CDR3 with reference TRBV2 and TRBJ2-1 gives the whole variable domain EPEVTQTPSHQVTQMGQEVILRCVPISNHLYFYWYRQILGQKVEFLVSFYNNEISEKSEIFDDQFSVERPDGSNFTLKIRSTKLEDSAMYFCASRGALRKKFFGPGTRLTVL.

This chain uses TRBV29-1 with TRBJ2-7, with D perhaps being TRBD1 or TRBD2 (5 bases each). CDR1 is SQVTM and CDR2 is ANQGSEA in the germline V gene. The CDR3 totals 18 residues. V was pared by 0 bases and J by 5 bases, with 26 bases between. CDR3 nucleotide sequence: TGCAGCGTTGAAGATTGGGAACCAACCGGGACGACGTCCCACGAGCAGTACTTC. Protein sequence: CSVEDWEPTGTTSHEQYF.

The chain combines TRBV11-2 with TRBJ1-1; 12 bases match TRBD1. Germline assignment: CDR1 SGHAT and CDR2 FQNNGV. The CDR3 covers 16 residues. V was pared by 2 bases and J by 0 bases, with 1 base of the junction left unmatched. CDR3 sequence reads: CASSLWDRGLNTEAFF. CDR3 DNA sequence: TGTGCCAGCAGCTTATGGGACAGGGGGCTGAACACTGAAGCTTTCTTT.

This clonotype has more than one count but fewer than ten. The gene calls are TRBV6-1 and TRBJ1-6; D not resolved. This CDR3 has 13 amino acids. V lost 6 bases and J 7 bases, leaving 10 bases between the germline ends. Germline-derived CDR1 and CDR2 are MNHNS and SASEGT. The CDR3 bases are TGTGCCAGCAGGAACAGAACAAATTCACCCCTCCACTTT. Translation gives CASRNRTNSPLHF.

This clonotype was detected a few times. This chain joins TRBV6-2 or TRBV6-3 and TRBJ1-4; tentative D call: TRBD1 (5 bases). Germline assignment: CDR1 MNHEY and CDR2 SVGEGT. The CDR3 is 13 residues long. V was cut by 7 bases and J by 5 bases, with 11 bases left in between. The CDR3 protein is CASNRNPNEKLFF. CDR3 DNA: TGTGCCAGCAACAGGAATCCGAATGAAAAACTGTTTTTT.

As DNA, the CDR3 is TGTGCCAGCAGTTACTCACCTCGGGGCCCCCCGAAAGGGGCTTTCTTT. It yields the protein CASSYSPRGPPKGAFF. V and J are TRBV6-2 or TRBV6-3 and TRBJ1-1; D may be TRBD1 (5 bases). Germline V CDR1 and CDR2: MNHEY, SVGEGT. The germline V and J ends were trimmed by 0 bases and 11 bases, with 22 bases remaining between them. The CDR3 is 16 amino acids.

The chain employs TRBV12-3 or TRBV12-4 and TRBJ2-6; D uncertain. CDR3 length: 19 residues. V was cut by 6 bases and J by 0 bases, with 21 bases left in between. CDR3 in amino acids: CASRMDNYSSLSGANVLTF. CDR3 DNA: TGTGCCAGCAGGATGGATAATTATTCTTCACTCTCTGGGGCCAACGTCCTGACTTTC.

CDR3 protein: CASRGALAYEQYV. The CDR3, as DNA: TGTGCCAGCAGAGGGGCCTTGGCCTACGAGCAGTACGTC. This chain joins TRBV6-2 or TRBV6-3 and TRBJ2-7, with D maybe TRBD1 (5 bases). Germline-derived CDR1 and CDR2 are MNHEY and SVGEGT. There are 13 residues in the CDR3. The germline V and J ends were trimmed by 6 bases and 2 bases, with 11 bases remaining between them.